The T cell receptor (beta chain) described here comes from a study of blood T cell repertoires in COVID-19. Overall study context: Material from acute and convalescent COVID-19 was sourced from the United States, Italy and Spain.

Authors' methods: How many nucleated cells were present was estimated from reference gene primer amplification. Measured with immunoSEQ multiplex PCR; TCRdb has only the in-frame clones, and not every one. The V and J calls and the clone size are those of that table, but D and trimming were determined from the DNA. This sample has some 200,000 clones, with roughly 85% found just once. This clone has more than one count but fewer than ten. Germline V lookup: CDR1 SGHRS, CDR2 YFSETQ. The CDR3 is made up of 14 amino acids. V gave up 3 bases and J gave up 5 bases; unmatched junction bases: 5. This TCR derives from a woman in her forties or fifties who had been exposed to COVID-19. This sequence joins TRBV5-1 and TRBJ1-2; 9 bases line up with TRBD1. The source material was PBMCs or T cells enriched from blood (not recorded which). CDR3 in amino acids: CASSSGQGLYGYTF. CDR3 nucleotide sequence: TGCGCCAGCAGCTCCGGACAGGGGCTATATGGCTACACCTTC.